The T cell receptor beta chain under discussion was sequenced for a study of glioma-infiltrating T cells after dendritic cell vaccination. Germline V gives CDR1 SGHRS, CDR2 YFSETQ. This CDR3 is built from 14 residues. Between the trimmed V and J ends, which lost 4 bases and 7 bases, there was a span of 14 bases. The repertoire was sequenced with immunoSEQ multiplex PCR; TCRdb's copy has only in-frame clones and lacks some. The table records about 65,000 clones, around nine tenths of them present only once. Stated time point: after dendritic cell vaccination, including at tumor progression/relapse. PBMC were collected before vaccination, two weeks after the third vaccination, and at progression.

The input for sequencing was blood, taken after dendritic cell vaccination. This chain joins TRBV5-1 and TRBJ1-4; D is undetermined. The receptor was isolated from a human donor with glioblastoma. The CDR3 nucleotides are TGCGCCAGCAGCCCCAATCCCGGTCGTGAAAAACTGTTTTTT. Its protein product is CASSPNPGREKLFF.